This TCR beta chain was captured in a study of PD-1 blockade in classical Hodgkin lymphoma. As regards this clone: Its specificity is not known.

Relapse after autologous stem cell transplantation occurred in every patient, and brentuximab vedotin exposure varied. Clones were read by immunoSEQ multiplex PCR, and TCRdb kept only the in-frame ones, dropping some. The repertoire holds 24,000 or so clones, with about 83% as singletons. Study results and caveats: Patients with a complete response exhibited baseline diversity comparable to newly diagnosed patients. Baseline TCR diversity was reportedly lower in newly diagnosed patients than in healthy donors. It was reported as lower still in relapsed/refractory patients.

Source: peripheral blood mononuclear cells (PBMCs), taken before the second cycle of nivolumab. The receptor's source is a human donor with classical Hodgkin lymphoma.

The CDR3 nucleotides read TGTGCCAGCATACCAGAAGTCAATCAGCCCCAGCATTTT. Its translation: CASIPEVNQPQHF. The chain joins TRBV2 to TRBJ1-5, with unresolved D. V dropped 7 bases and J dropped 3 bases, with 10 bases sitting between them. Germline CDR1 is SNHLY and CDR2 is FYNNEI. The CDR3 extends over 13 amino acids.